The clone carrying this T cell receptor (beta chain) occurred many times. The antigen is undetermined. This sample was taken from a study of HIV-infected children after antiretroviral therapy interruption. Broader study findings: By the end of treatment interruption, naive CD4+ clonality (Gini) increased.

The treatment is: PENTA 11 planned treatment interruption arm or continuous ART arm. Unique molecular identifiers were included in an RNA-based 3' RACE TCR library. TCRdb used MiXCR to reprocess the 3' RACE reads, holding one entry per CDR3 protein. This table has over 15,000 distinct CDR3 sequences, about 3.4% appearing once. The sample in question was CD45RA+ CD4+ T cells from PBMCs, obtained from a donor given antiretroviral therapy, either interrupted or continuous. Subset defined: naive CD4+ CD45RA+ CD45RO- T cells. This clonotype originated in a child aged 2-17 years with HIV.

The CDR3 DNA reads TGTGCCAGCAGTACGACTGTCTACGAGCAGTACTTC. Residues: CASSTTVYEQYF. This chain connects TRBV6-2 or TRBV6-3 to TRBJ2-7; D remains ambiguous. Germline V gives CDR1 MNHEY, CDR2 SVGEGT. Deletions cut 5 bases from V and 3 bases from J, with 8 bases between. The CDR3 contains 12 residues.